Below are 25 T cell receptor beta chains sequenced from a single sample in a study of cytomegalovirus exposure and HLA in healthy donors. A multiplex PCR was run with 60 Vbeta primers and 13 Jbeta primers. Clones were read by immunoSEQ multiplex PCR, and TCRdb kept only the in-frame ones, dropping some. The sample records about 82,000 clones, roughly 72% being singletons. The material sequenced was PBMCs. The source is a man aged 35 to 55 in good health and CMV-seropositive.

V gene TRBV7-2 combines with J gene TRBJ2-3; 8 positions agree with TRBD1. There are 14 residues in the CDR3. CDR1 SGHTA and CDR2 FQGNSA come from the germline V gene. V was pared by 5 bases and J by 0 bases, with 1 base of the junction left unmatched. CDR3 DNA sequence: TGTGCCAGCAGCCGACAGGGGAGCACAGATACGCAGTATTTT. Amino acids: CASSRQGSTDTQYF.

For the CDR3, the DNA is TGTGCCAGCAGAGGGGACATATGGGGAGTCTCCTATGGCTACACCTTC. Its protein product is CASRGDIWGVSYGYTF. The chain is built from TRBV2 and TRBJ1-2, with TRBD1 as a possible D gene (6 bases). The CDR3 runs to 16 residues. V was trimmed by 6 bases and J by 4 bases, leaving 21 bases between them. Germline V gene sequence: CDR1 SNHLY, CDR2 FYNNEI.

The J gene is TRBJ1-1, the V gene TRBV5-3, with D possibly TRBD1 on 6 matching bases. TRBV5-3 belongs to the ORF category, with a function that is uncertain. The CDR3 length is 16 residues. V lost 3 bases and J 4 bases, leaving 19 bases between the germline ends. Here the CDR3 DNA reads TGTGCCAGAAGCTCCAGGGGTTCAAGCCCGGCCACTGAAGCTTTCTTT. It is translated as CARSSRGSSPATEAFF.

This chain uses TRBV25-1 with TRBJ2-3; tentatively, D is TRBD2 (6 bases). V was cut by 4 bases and J by 1 base, with 18 bases left in between. CDR1 and CDR2 from the germline V gene are MGHDK and SYGVNS. CDR3 size: 17 residues. The CDR3 is CASSGPRRVRGTDTQYF. CDR3 DNA: TGTGCCAGCAGTGGGCCCAGGAGGGTCAGGGGCACAGATACGCAGTATTTT.

The chain couples TRBV25-1 to TRBJ1-1, with D uncertain. V lost 4 bases and J 11 bases, leaving 11 bases between the germline ends. The CDR3 is 11 amino acids. Germline-derived CDR1 and CDR2 are MGHDK and SYGVNS. In DNA, the CDR3 is TGTGCCAGCAGTGGCGCGAGAGAGGCTTTCTTT. Translated, it gives CASSGAREAFF.

CDR3 nucleotide sequence: TGTGCCAGCAGGAGGACAGGCAACACAGATACGCAGTATTTT. Translating gives CASRRTGNTDTQYF. The chain uses TRBV2 and TRBJ2-3; 7 nucleotides match TRBD1. V dropped 6 bases and J dropped 2; count of bases not matched to a gene: 5. Germline values: CDR1 SNHLY, CDR2 FYNNEI. The CDR3 runs to 14 residues.

This clone was recorded a few times. The chain has TRBV4-2 and TRBJ2-3; 12 nucleotides match TRBD2. The J segment lost 3 bases and the V segment lost 2 bases, leaving 0 bases of the junction unmatched. CDR1 and CDR2 from the germline V gene are LGHNA and YNFKEQ. CDR3 length: 15 residues. The CDR3 DNA reads TGTGCCAGCAGCCAACTAGCGGGAGGGACAGATACGCAGTATTTT. It yields the protein CASSQLAGGTDTQYF.

The chain combines TRBV6-4 with TRBJ2-5, with D tentatively TRBD2 (7 bases). The length of the CDR3 is 15 residues. The V end was cut by 3 bases, the J end by 0 bases, with 11 bases between. The germline V gene has CDR1 MRHNA and CDR2 SNTAGT. The CDR3 DNA reads as TGTGCCAGCAGTGAAGGGGGGGGACACCAAGAGACCCAGTACTTC. Its translation is CASSEGGGHQETQYF.

The chain uses TRBV5-1 and TRBJ2-3; D possibly corresponds to TRBD2 (6 bases). V was clipped by 0 bases and J by 6 bases, with 11 bases between them. CDR3 length: 14 residues. Germline assignment: CDR1 SGHRS and CDR2 YFSETQ. Here the CDR3 reads CASSLESEGDTQYF. The CDR3 nucleotides read TGCGCCAGCAGCTTGGAGTCGGAGGGTGATACGCAGTATTTT.

The chain is built from TRBV9 and TRBJ2-2; 9 positions match TRBD2. V was pared by 2 bases and J by 4 bases, with 3 bases of the junction left unmatched. This CDR3 has 15 amino acids. From germline, CDR1 is SGDLS and CDR2 YYNGEE. CDR3: CASSVSGGLTGELFF. CDR3 nucleotides: TGTGCCAGCAGCGTTAGCGGGGGACTCACCGGGGAGCTGTTTTTT.

The CDR3 region is CASSPPGQGSPYEQYF. CDR3 DNA: TGTGCCAGCTCACCCCCAGGGCAGGGGAGCCCCTACGAGCAGTACTTC. The chain employs TRBV18 and TRBJ2-7; TRBD1 is a possible D gene (6 bases). Germline-derived CDR1 and CDR2 are KGHSH and LQKENI. The CDR3 spans 16 residues. V shed 3 bases and J shed 2 bases, with 17 bases lying between them.

The chain is built from TRBV29-1 and TRBJ2-5, with 7 bases matching TRBD1. The V and J ends lost 6 bases and 4 bases, in that order; junction bases with no gene match: 14. CDR3 length equals 15 residues. CDR1 is SQVTM and CDR2 is ANQGSEA in the germline V gene. The CDR3 protein is CSVLPERGLGETQYF. The CDR3 DNA follows: TGCAGCGTCCTCCCGGAGAGGGGGCTGGGAGAGACCCAGTACTTC.

Only a few counts were recorded for this clone. The chain uses TRBV6-1 and TRBJ1-2; D is uncertain. V lost 3 bases to trimming and J lost 4 bases, with 15 bases between them. This CDR3 contains 15 residues. Germline CDR1 reads MNHNS; CDR2 reads SASEGT. CDR3 nucleotides: TGTGCCAGCAGTGATCAGCCAGGCGTAGGCTATGGCTACACCTTC. It codes for CASSDQPGVGYGYTF.

The chain combines TRBV25-1 with TRBJ1-2; 9 bases align to TRBD1. The CDR3 sequence is 14 residues long. CDR1 MGHDK and CDR2 SYGVNS come from the germline V gene. V lost 5 bases to trimming and J lost 8 bases; unmatched junction nucleotides: 9. The CDR3 protein is CASSPHRGLVGYTF. CDR3 nucleotide sequence: TGTGCCAGCAGTCCCCACAGGGGGCTAGTAGGCTACACCTTC.

This sequence joins TRBV27 and TRBJ2-2; 8 nucleotides line up with TRBD2. The CDR3 runs to 15 residues. The germline V gene has CDR1 MNHEY and CDR2 SMNVEV (reference sequence). Germline trimming cut 4 bases from V and 9 bases from J; bases unmatched to any gene: 10. This CDR3 reads CASSSGTRGYRELFF. CDR3 DNA sequence: TGTGCCAGCAGTTCCGGGACTAGGGGGTATCGGGAGCTGTTTTTT.

This chain uses TRBV5-4 with TRBJ2-2; D is undetermined. V lost 4 bases and J 7 bases, leaving 14 bases between the germline ends. This CDR3 region has 14 residues. Germline lookup yields CDR1 SGHNT and CDR2 YYREEE (reference sequence). Here the CDR3 DNA reads TGTGCCAGCAGCCCCGGAGTTGCGAGCGGGGAGCTGTTTTTT. Protein product: CASSPGVASGELFF. Together with reference TRBV5-4 and TRBJ2-2, the CDR3 gives the full variable domain: ETGVTQSPTHLIKTRGQQVTLRCSSQSGHNTVSWYQQALGQGPQFIFQYYREEENGRGNFPPRFSGLQFPNYSSELNVNALELDDSALYLCASSPGVASGELFFGEGSRLTVL.

The V and J genes are TRBV9 and TRBJ2-7; TRBD1 agrees at 12 bases. Germline-derived CDR1 and CDR2 are SGDLS and YYNGEE. The CDR3 totals 16 residues. After removal of 4 bases from V and 6 bases from J, the junction contained 11 bases not matched to a gene. The CDR3 region is CASSSLTGTGGGEQYF. The CDR3 region has the DNA TGTGCCAGCAGCTCCCTAACCGGGACAGGGGGCGGCGAGCAGTACTTC.

This chain links TRBV28 with TRBJ1-6, with TRBD1 matching over 11 bases. The CDR3 is made up of 17 amino acids. Germline trimming cut 8 bases from V and 2 bases from J; bases unmatched to any gene: 8. Germline loops: CDR1 MDHEN, CDR2 SYDVKM. In nucleotides, the CDR3 is TGTGCCAGCTACAGGGGACAGGGGGTTCCCTATAATTCACCCCTCCACTTT. Translation: CASYRGQGVPYNSPLHF. The whole variable domain, filled in from reference TRBV28 and TRBJ1-6, reads DVKVTQSSRYLVKRTGEKVFLECVQDMDHENMFWYRQDPGLGLRLIYFSYDVKMKEKGDIPEGYSVSREKKERFSLILESASTNQTSMYLCASYRGQGVPYNSPLHFGNGTRLTVT.

The rearrangement joins TRBV6-1 to TRBJ2-2; D is undetermined. There are 12 residues in the CDR3. V was pared by 5 bases and J by 7 bases, with 8 bases between. The germline gives CDR1 MNHNS, CDR2 SASEGT. CDR3 bases: TGTGCCAGCAGTAGGTGGAGCGGGGAGCTGTTTTTT. It codes for CASSRWSGELFF.

This clone has a handful of counts. This rearrangement joins TRBV5-4 to TRBJ2-5, with 10 nucleotides matching TRBD1. The germline V gene encodes CDR1 SGHNT and CDR2 YYREEE (reference sequence). CDR3 length: 15 residues. The ends lost 4 bases at V and 1 base at J; junction bases unmatched: 4. CDR3 in amino acids: CASSLWTGGQETQYF. The CDR3 DNA is TGTGCCAGCAGCCTATGGACAGGGGGCCAAGAGACCCAGTACTTC.

The J gene is TRBJ1-5, the V gene TRBV30; D gene ambiguous. This CDR3 region has 14 residues. The V and J ends lost 0 bases and 6 bases respectively, with 12 bases between them. Germline V gene sequence: CDR1 GTSNPN, CDR2 SVGIG (reference sequence). The CDR3 coding sequence is TGTGCCTGGAGTGTTGGCCCGGGGAGTCAGCCCCAGCATTTT. As protein: CAWSVGPGSQPQHF. Looking up the rest from reference TRBV30 and TRBJ1-5 gives the full variable domain: SQTIHQWPATLVQPVGSPLSLECTVEGTSNPNLYWYRQAAGRGLQLLFYSVGIGQISSEVPQNLSASRPQDRQFILSSKKLLLSDSGFYLCAWSVGPGSQPQHFGDGTRLSIL.

The chain recombines TRBV6-1 with TRBJ1-2; 7 positions match TRBD1. The CDR3 is 14 amino acids. V shed 7 bases, J shed 2 bases, and the junction held 7 bases outside the gene matches. Germline CDR1 MNHNS, CDR2 SASEGT. As DNA, the CDR3 is TGTGCCAGCACTCAACAGGGGAGGAACTATGGCTACACCTTC. The encoded protein is CASTQQGRNYGYTF.

Here the CDR3 reads CASRTGTVGGNEQFF. The CDR3 DNA reads as TGTGCCAGCAGGACAGGGACCGTTGGTGGCAATGAGCAGTTCTTC. The V call is TRBV28, the J call TRBJ2-1; the match to TRBD1 covers 7 bases. Trimming at V came to 6 bases and at J to 6 bases, leaving 11 bases not matched to a gene. Germline V CDR1 and CDR2: MDHEN, SYDVKM. The CDR3 loop spans 15 amino acids.

The J gene is TRBJ1-4, the V gene TRBV2, with 9 bases aligning to TRBD1. V lost 8 bases and J lost 4; bases outside the gene matches: 8. From germline, CDR1 is SNHLY and CDR2 FYNNEI. This CDR3 is 15 amino acids long. The CDR3 here is CASFPPGQGNEKLFF. The CDR3 nucleotides are TGTGCCAGCTTTCCTCCGGGACAGGGTAATGAAAAACTGTTTTTT.

In its sample, this clone was seen a few times. V usage is TRBV11-2 and J usage is TRBJ2-7, with a tentative D call TRBD1 (5 bases). The CDR3 is 15 residues long. Between the trimmed V and J ends, which lost 3 bases and 0 bases, there was a span of 12 bases. CDR1 is SGHAT, CDR2 FQNNGV, per germline. CDR3 region: CASSLNGASSYEQYF. The DNA for the CDR3 is TGTGCCAGCAGCTTGAATGGGGCGAGCTCCTACGAGCAGTACTTC. The complete variable domain, with remaining parts taken from reference TRBV11-2 and TRBJ2-7, reads EAGVAQSPRYKIIEKRQSVAFWCNPISGHATLYWYQQILGQGPKLLIQFQNNGVVDDSQLPKDRFSAERLKGVDSTLKIQPAKLEDSAVYLCASSLNGASSYEQYFGPGTRLTVT.